Listed below are T cell receptor beta chains from one sample, sequenced in a study of T cell clones after liver transplantation. Here immunoSEQ multiplex PCR was the method, and the copy in TCRdb shows in-frame clones only, minus some. This sample has roughly 80,000 clones, with around 78% found just once. The specimen comprised CD4+ T cells from blood, sampled at the 22-month timepoint. All receptors come from a human patient who received a liver transplant. Some T cells may be graft donor cells. CDR3s include the opening cysteine and the closing phenylalanine or tryptophan. Fields, in order: V gene, clone size, D gene, J gene, CDR3 protein, CDR3 DNA. A D gene is named only where the DNA matches it firmly. Some rows have no size entry. The others give once, few or many, or a class for an expanded clone.

V: TRBV7-2; size: NA; D: NA; J: TRBJ2-3; CDR3: CASSDRTGYTDTQYF; DNA: TGTGCCAGCAGCGATAGAACAGGGTACACAGATACGCAGTATTTT
V: TRBV5-1; size: NA; D: TRBD1; J: TRBJ1-4; CDR3: CASSLYVRTGEGEKLFF; DNA: TGCGCCAGCAGCTTGTATGTCCGTACAGGGGAGGGTGAAAAACTGTTTTTT
V: TRBV7-2; size: NA; D: TRBD2; J: TRBJ2-7; CDR3: CASSLRRGRYEQYF; DNA: TGTGCCAGCAGCTTACGGCGGGGGAGATACGAGCAGTACTTC
V: TRBV7-8; size: NA; D: TRBD2; J: TRBJ2-1; CDR3: CASRATSGRGVDEQFF; DNA: TGTGCCAGCAGGGCGACTAGCGGGAGGGGTGTGGATGAGCAGTTCTTC
V: TRBV11-1; size: NA; D: NA; J: TRBJ2-7; CDR3: CASSSNGGFFYEQYF; DNA: TGTGCCAGCAGTAGTAATGGAGGGTTCTTCTACGAGCAGTACTTC
V: TRBV2; size: NA; D: TRBD1; J: TRBJ2-7; CDR3: CASSVFVTGKPGDLYEQYF; DNA: TGTGCCAGCAGCGTTTTTGTGACAGGGAAGCCCGGGGACCTTTACGAGCAGTACTTC
V: TRBV6-5; size: NA; D: TRBD1; J: TRBJ1-1; CDR3: CASRPGGRQAFF; DNA: TGTGCCAGCAGGCCAGGGGGGAGACAAGCTTTCTTT
V: TRBV5-1; size: NA; D: NA; J: TRBJ1-4; CDR3: CASSNSGRTNEKLFF; DNA: TGCGCCAGTAGTAACTCGGGGCGAACTAATGAAAAACTGTTTTTT
V: TRBV13; size: once; D: TRBD1; J: TRBJ2-1; CDR3: CASSLDGTGGANEQFF; DNA: TGTGCCAGCAGCTTAGACGGGACAGGTGGGGCCAATGAGCAGTTCTTC
V: TRBV19; size: NA; D: NA; J: TRBJ2-3; CDR3: CASSSNGGLDTDTQYF; DNA: TGTGCCAGTAGTTCAAACGGGGGGCTGGACACAGATACGCAGTATTTT
V: TRBV28; size: NA; D: NA; J: TRBJ1-1; CDR3: CASSLGSGSNTEAFF; DNA: TGTGCCAGTAGCCTGGGATCGGGGTCGAACACTGAAGCTTTCTTT
V: TRBV11-2; size: NA; D: NA; J: TRBJ2-2; CDR3: CASSLEGYTGELFF; DNA: TGTGCCAGCAGCTTAGAGGGATACACCGGGGAGCTGTTTTTT
V: TRBV19; size: NA; D: TRBD2; J: TRBJ2-5; CDR3: CASRLAGETQYF; DNA: TGTGCCAGTAGATTAGCGGGGGAGACCCAGTACTTC
V: TRBV7-2; size: NA; D: NA; J: TRBJ1-2; CDR3: CASSLGNPGTGSGYTF; DNA: TGTGCCAGCAGCTTAGGGAACCCCGGGACCGGCTCTGGCTACACCTTC
V: TRBV2; size: NA; D: NA; J: TRBJ2-5; CDR3: CASRGTYQETQYF; DNA: TGTGCCAGCAGGGGGACATACCAAGAGACCCAGTACTTC
V: TRBV4-3; size: NA; D: NA; J: TRBJ2-7; CDR3: CASSQDYRGLDYEQYF; DNA: TGCGCCAGCAGCCAAGATTACCGGGGGTTGGACTACGAGCAGTACTTC
V: TRBV28; size: once; D: NA; J: TRBJ2-3; CDR3: CASSLWGTDTQYF; DNA: TGTGCCAGCAGTTTGTGGGGCACAGATACGCAGTATTTT
V: TRBV6-5; size: NA; D: NA; J: TRBJ2-3; CDR3: CASSFGLYNTDTQYF; DNA: TGTGCCAGCAGTTTTGGACTATACAACACAGATACGCAGTATTTT
V: TRBV5-6; size: few; D: NA; J: TRBJ2-7; CDR3: CASSPGAREQYF; DNA: TGTGCCAGCAGCCCAGGGGCCAGGGAGCAGTACTTC
V: TRBV30; size: NA; D: NA; J: TRBJ2-5; CDR3: CAWEREETQYF; DNA: TGTGCCTGGGAACGGGAAGAGACCCAGTACTTC
V: TRBV18; size: NA; D: TRBD1; J: TRBJ2-5; CDR3: CASSPGQGETQYF; DNA: TGTGCCAGCTCACCGGGACAGGGGGAGACCCAGTACTTC
V: TRBV5-1; size: NA; D: TRBD1; J: TRBJ2-3; CDR3: CASSPGDRWTDTQYF; DNA: TGCGCCAGCAGCCCCGGGGACAGGTGGACAGATACGCAGTATTTT
V: TRBV19; size: NA; D: TRBD2; J: TRBJ2-2; CDR3: CASSTYKERGGSTGELFF; DNA: TGTGCCAGTAGTACTTATAAGGAGCGGGGGGGCAGCACCGGGGAGCTGTTTTTT
V: TRBV6-6; size: NA; D: NA; J: TRBJ2-7; CDR3: CASSYSNKGSSYEQYF; DNA: TGTGCCAGCAGTTACTCGAATAAGGGGTCCTCCTACGAGCAGTACTTC
V: TRBV6-4; size: NA; D: TRBD1; J: TRBJ2-7; CDR3: CASSDQPQTSTGAPYEQYF; DNA: TGTGCCAGCAGTGACCAACCGCAGACGTCGACAGGGGCACCCTACGAGCAGTACTTC
V: TRBV7-5; size: NA; D: NA; J: TRBJ1-5; CDR3: CVRSTTGEAGQPQHF; DNA: TGTGTCAGAAGCACCACAGGGGAGGCAGGGCAGCCCCAGCATTTT
V: TRBV5-1; size: NA; D: NA; J: TRBJ2-1; CDR3: CASSLGLSSILFNEQFF; DNA: TGCGCCAGCAGCTTGGGGTTGTCTAGCATTTTATTCAATGAGCAGTTCTTC